A selection of T cell receptor beta chains follows, all from one sample in a study of blood T cell repertoires in COVID-19. Method: immunoSEQ multiplex PCR; TCRdb's copy keeps in-frame clones and lacks some. The profile covers more than 150,000 clones, with 65% to 80% appearing a single time and approximately 13% taken by the ten largest. The source material was peripheral blood. The source is a man over 45 who had recovered from COVID-19. Each CDR3 is given with its conserved first and last residue. D genes are given only for firm matches. The size field is filled for only some rows; it gives once, few, many or a size class.

j_call	clone_size	v_call	d_call	cdr3_aa	cdr3_nt
TRBJ2-7	.	TRBV27	.	CASRKRQDPYEQYF	TGTGCCAGCAGGAAAAGACAGGACCCCTACGAGCAGTACTTC
TRBJ2-7	once	TRBV18	TRBD2	CASSRPLGLVPNEQYF	TGTGCCAGCTCACGTCCCTTAGGACTAGTTCCGAACGAGCAGTACTTC
TRBJ2-5	.	TRBV5-8	.	CASSLQRLSETQYF	TGTGCCAGCAGCTTGCAGCGCTTGTCGGAGACCCAGTACTTC
TRBJ2-1	.	TRBV6-5	.	CASSGGAAGDNEQFF	TGTGCCAGCTCCGGTGGGGCGGCAGGGGACAATGAGCAGTTCTTC
TRBJ1-3	.	TRBV19	.	CASSKAGAEGTIYF	TGTGCCAGTAGTAAGGCAGGGGCGGAAGGCACCATATATTTT
TRBJ1-1	.	TRBV28	.	CAHGRGGRTEAFF	TGTGCCCACGGGAGGGGGGGGCGCACTGAAGCTTTCTTT
TRBJ2-2	.	TRBV2	.	CASKGDTRNTGELFF	TGTGCCAGCAAGGGGGACACAAGGAACACCGGGGAGCTGTTTTTT
TRBJ1-1	.	TRBV19	.	CASSPAGDMNTEAFF	TGTGCCAGTAGTCCAGCGGGGGACATGAACACTGAAGCTTTCTTT
TRBJ1-2	.	TRBV4-3	.	CASSQGRRLPYGYTF	TGCGCCAGCAGCCAAGGAAGGAGATTACCCTATGGCTACACCTTC
TRBJ2-7	.	TRBV4-1	TRBD2	CASSQEPSGSYEQYF	TGCGCCAGCAGCCAAGAGCCAAGCGGGAGTTACGAGCAGTACTTC
TRBJ1-6	.	TRBV5-1	.	CASSSDSVGSPLHF	TGCGCCAGCAGCTCGGACAGCGTAGGTTCACCCCTCCACTTT
TRBJ2-7	.	TRBV5-1	TRBD1	CASSWSTGPSYEQYF	TGCGCCAGCAGCTGGTCGACAGGGCCCTCCTACGAGCAGTACTTC
TRBJ2-2	once	TRBV4-2	TRBD2	CASSQDLGLAGVVGELFF	TGTGCCAGCAGCCAAGACCTAGGACTAGCGGGAGTGGTCGGGGAGCTGTTTTTT
TRBJ1-2	.	TRBV4-3	.	CASSQDRNSMWGYTF	TGCGCCAGCAGCCAAGACAGGAATTCAATGTGGGGCTACACCTTC
TRBJ1-2	.	TRBV2	.	CASSATGNGYTF	TGTGCCAGCAGTGCAACAGGGAATGGCTACACCTTC
TRBJ2-7	few	TRBV7-8	TRBD2	CASSLQRDVYEQYF	TGTGCCAGCAGCTTACAGCGGGATGTGTACGAGCAGTACTTC
TRBJ2-4	.	TRBV5-1	.	CASSLYQGKNIQYF	TGCGCCAGCAGCTTGTATCAGGGAAAAAACATTCAGTACTTC
TRBJ1-4	.	TRBV30	.	CAWSDDRTGLNEKLFF	TGTGCCTGGAGCGACGACAGAACGGGACTTAATGAAAAACTGTTTTTT
TRBJ2-7	.	TRBV6-5	.	CASRAGNSYEQYF	TGTGCCAGCAGGGCGGGAAACTCCTACGAGCAGTACTTC
TRBJ2-7	.	TRBV7-9	TRBD1	CASSFDRVSYEQYF	TGTGCCAGCAGCTTCGACAGGGTCTCCTACGAGCAGTACTTC
TRBJ1-2	once	TRBV20-1	.	CSASLGRYYGYTF	TGCAGTGCTAGTTTGGGGCGATACTATGGCTACACCTTC
TRBJ1-2	.	TRBV27	.	CASSLSGGYGYTF	TGTGCCAGCAGTTTATCAGGCGGCTATGGCTACACCTTC